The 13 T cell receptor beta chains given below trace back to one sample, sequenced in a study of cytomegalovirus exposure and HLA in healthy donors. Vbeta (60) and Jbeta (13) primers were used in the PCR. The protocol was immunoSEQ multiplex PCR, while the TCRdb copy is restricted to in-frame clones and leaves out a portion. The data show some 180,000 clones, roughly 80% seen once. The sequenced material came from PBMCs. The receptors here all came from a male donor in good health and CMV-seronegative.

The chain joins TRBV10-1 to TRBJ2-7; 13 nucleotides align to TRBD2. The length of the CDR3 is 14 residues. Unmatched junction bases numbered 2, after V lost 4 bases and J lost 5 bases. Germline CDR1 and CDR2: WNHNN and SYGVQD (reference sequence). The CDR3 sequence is CASSGTSGGHEQYF. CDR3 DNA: TGCGCCAGCAGTGGGACTAGCGGGGGCCACGAGCAGTACTTC.

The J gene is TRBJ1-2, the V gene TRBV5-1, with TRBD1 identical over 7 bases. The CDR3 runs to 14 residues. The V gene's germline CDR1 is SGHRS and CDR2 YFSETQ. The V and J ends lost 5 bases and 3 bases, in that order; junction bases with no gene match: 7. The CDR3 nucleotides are TGCGCCAGCAGGACAGGGTCGAATGACTATGGCTACACCTTC. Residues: CASRTGSNDYGYTF.

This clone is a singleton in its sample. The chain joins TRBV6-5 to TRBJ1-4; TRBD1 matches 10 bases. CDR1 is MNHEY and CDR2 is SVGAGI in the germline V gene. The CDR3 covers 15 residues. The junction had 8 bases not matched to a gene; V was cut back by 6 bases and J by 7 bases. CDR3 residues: CASSQTRDRGEKLFF. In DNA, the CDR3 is TGTGCCAGCAGCCAGACCCGGGACAGGGGTGAAAAACTGTTTTTT.

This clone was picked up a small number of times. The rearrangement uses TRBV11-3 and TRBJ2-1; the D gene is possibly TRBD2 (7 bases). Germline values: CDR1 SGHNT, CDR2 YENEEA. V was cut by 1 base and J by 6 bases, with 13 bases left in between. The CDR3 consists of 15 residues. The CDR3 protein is CASSLGGGLFNEQFF. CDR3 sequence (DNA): TGTGCCAGCAGCTTAGGGGGGGGCTTGTTCAATGAGCAGTTCTTC.

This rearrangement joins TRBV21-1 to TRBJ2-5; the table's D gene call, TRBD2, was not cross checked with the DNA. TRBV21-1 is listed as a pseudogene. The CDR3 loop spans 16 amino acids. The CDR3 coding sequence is TGTGCCAGCACCCCCCAAACCCGGGGGTTCCAAGAGACCCAGTACTTC. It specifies CASTPQTRGFQETQYF.

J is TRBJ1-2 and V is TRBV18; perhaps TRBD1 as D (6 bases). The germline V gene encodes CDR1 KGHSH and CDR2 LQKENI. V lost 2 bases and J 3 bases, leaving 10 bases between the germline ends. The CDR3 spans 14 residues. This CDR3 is CASSPVRQDYGYTF. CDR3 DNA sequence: TGTGCCAGCTCACCAGTGCGACAGGACTATGGCTACACCTTC.

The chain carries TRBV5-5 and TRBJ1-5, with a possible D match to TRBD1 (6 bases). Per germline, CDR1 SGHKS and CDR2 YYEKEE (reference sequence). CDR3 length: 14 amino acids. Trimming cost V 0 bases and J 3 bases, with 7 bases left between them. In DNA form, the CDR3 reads TGTGCCAGCAGCTTGGGGACAGTCAATCAGCCCCAGCATTTT. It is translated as CASSLGTVNQPQHF.

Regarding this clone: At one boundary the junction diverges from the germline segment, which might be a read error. The CDR3 loop is CASSVALRSTDTQYF. CDR3 nucleotides: TGTGCCAGCAGCGTAGCCCTTCGGAGCACAGATACGCAGTATTTT. The chain carries TRBV7-2 and TRBJ2-3, with unresolved D. Germline V gene lookup returns CDR1 SGHTA and CDR2 FQGNSA. This CDR3 spans 15 amino acids.

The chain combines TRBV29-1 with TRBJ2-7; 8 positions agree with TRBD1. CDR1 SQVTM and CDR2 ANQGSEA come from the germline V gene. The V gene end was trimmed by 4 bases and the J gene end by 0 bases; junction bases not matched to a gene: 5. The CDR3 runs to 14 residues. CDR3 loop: CSVVGQENSYEQYF. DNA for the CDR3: TGCAGCGTTGTGGGACAGGAGAACTCCTACGAGCAGTACTTC.

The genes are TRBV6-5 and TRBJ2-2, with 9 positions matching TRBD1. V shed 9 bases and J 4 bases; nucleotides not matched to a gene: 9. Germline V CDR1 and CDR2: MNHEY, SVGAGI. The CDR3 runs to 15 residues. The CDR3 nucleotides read TGTGCCAGTCACCGGGACAGGGAATCCACCGGGGAGCTGTTTTTT. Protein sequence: CASHRDRESTGELFF.

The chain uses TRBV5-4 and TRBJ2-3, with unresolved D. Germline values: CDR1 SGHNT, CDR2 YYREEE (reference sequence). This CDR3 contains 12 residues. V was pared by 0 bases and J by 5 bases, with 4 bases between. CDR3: CASSLDIDTQYF. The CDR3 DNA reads TGTGCCAGCAGCTTGGATATAGATACGCAGTATTTT. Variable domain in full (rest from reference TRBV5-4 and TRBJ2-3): ETGVTQSPTHLIKTRGQQVTLRCSSQSGHNTVSWYQQALGQGPQFIFQYYREEENGRGNFPPRFSGLQFPNYSSELNVNALELDDSALYLCASSLDIDTQYFGPGTRLTVL.

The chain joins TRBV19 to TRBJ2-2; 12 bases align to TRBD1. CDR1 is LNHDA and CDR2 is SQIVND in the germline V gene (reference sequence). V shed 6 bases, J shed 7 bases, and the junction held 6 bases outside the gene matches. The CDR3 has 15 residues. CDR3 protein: CASRGQGAYGGELFF. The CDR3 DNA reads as TGTGCCAGTAGGGGACAGGGGGCTTACGGCGGGGAGCTGTTTTTT.

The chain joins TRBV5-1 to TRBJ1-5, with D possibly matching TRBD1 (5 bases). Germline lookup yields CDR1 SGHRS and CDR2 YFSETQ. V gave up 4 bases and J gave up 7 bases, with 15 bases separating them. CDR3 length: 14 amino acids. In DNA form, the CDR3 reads TGCGCCAGCAGCCTAGGACAACACTTACAGCCCCAGCATTTT. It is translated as CASSLGQHLQPQHF.